The clone carrying this T cell receptor (beta chain) was picked up one time. The antigen is not known. One junction end does not reproduce the germline sequence, and a read error may be involved. The data originate from a study of human T cells and chemical hapten exposure. Germline-derived CDR1 and CDR2 are MNHEY and SVGAGI. This CDR3 spans 14 amino acids. Time point specified: pre-sensitization, week 0. Stated treatment: therapeutic diphenylcyclopropenone sensitization with weekly scalp DPC. Each donor was an alopecia patient between 18 and 70 years of age who qualified for DPC. The study, taken as a whole, reports: TCRs at high frequency, those above 1 in 1000, did not change with DPC sensitization.

Individual cDNA molecules in this library carried unique molecular identifiers. In the authors' workflow: A per-sample median of 95,638 TCRs was observed, with counts ranging from roughly 20,000 to 690,600. From the RACE reads, TCRdb called clonotypes with MiXCR, one entry per CDR3 protein. TCRdb, not the authors, supplied the V and J calls. This sample has about 98,000 distinct CDR3 sequences, with roughly 10% found just once. The sequence came from a woman aged 60-70 years with alopecia areata. Some clones in this sample may be carry-over from other donors' samples. Material: whole blood, obtained in connection with sensitization to the hapten diphenylcyclopropenone (DPC). The rearrangement uses TRBV6-5 and TRBJ1-2; D call uncertain. The CDR3: CAGSYSFGDGGYTF. DNA for the CDR3: TGTGCCGGCAGTTACTCTTTCGGAGACGGGGGCTACACCTTC.